This T cell receptor (beta chain) came from a study of T cell responses to AZD1222 COVID-19 vaccine. The method was immunoSEQ multiplex PCR; TCRdb's version includes in-frame clones alone and lacks a portion of them. This table holds some 60,000 clones, about 88% found once. This CDR3 is built from 14 residues. The ends were cut back, 8 bases at V and 2 bases at J, with 15 bases in the middle. Germline CDR1 is SEHNR and CDR2 is FQNEAQ (reference sequence). The chain links TRBV7-9 to TRBJ1-2; D is unclear. Material: peripheral blood, obtained 28 days after the second AZD1222 dose. The receptor was isolated from an adult who received the AZD1222 COVID-19 vaccine. The CDR3 loop is CASVSSYGNYGYTF. CDR3 nucleotide sequence: TGTGCCAGCGTCTCCTCATACGGAAACTATGGCTACACCTTC.